This TCR beta chain was recorded in a study of cytomegalovirus exposure and HLA in healthy donors. Across the study: Roughly 77 million unique TCRs from HLA-typed donors made up an early data release. The study, taken as a whole, reports: Reportedly, a later analysis found an Asian-associated ancestry cluster had fewer N-insertions than the approximately 700-donor mean.

60 Vbeta and 13 Jbeta primers were used in PCR. Profiled with immunoSEQ multiplex PCR; TCRdb holds only in-frame clones, not every one. Its listing shows 70,000 to 75,000 clones. To note about this clone: Its specificity is unknown.

CDR1 and CDR2 from the germline V gene are MNHEY and SMNVEV (reference sequence). The CDR3 covers 13 residues. The junction had 6 bases not matched to a gene; V was cut back by 5 bases and J by 14 bases. The rearrangement uses TRBV27 and TRBJ1-6; TRBD1 agrees at 10 bases. This TCR was recovered from a female donor in good health and CMV-seropositive. Material: PBMCs. The CDR3 is CASSRDRGDTLHF. The CDR3 DNA reads as TGTGCCAGCAGTAGGGACAGGGGTGACACCCTCCACTTT.